The rows below give T cell receptor beta chains drawn from one sample of a study of CD8 T cells in Susac syndrome. TCRdb fed the immunoSEQ multiplex PCR reads into MiXCR, producing one record per CDR3 protein. This table has roughly 100,000 distinct CDR3 sequences, approximately 94% appearing once. The sample taken for sequencing was CD8+ T cells from PBMCs. The receptors stem from a human donor with Susac syndrome. The CDR3 runs from the conserved cysteine through the conserved F or W. D genes are given only for firm matches. Part of the rows lack a size; the others show once, few, many or a class for expanded clones.

D: NA
V: TRBV7-2
size: NA
J: TRBJ2-5
CDR3: CASSLNSLYQETQYF
DNA: TGTGCCAGCAGCTTAAACTCATTGTACCAAGAGACCCAGTACTTC

D: TRBD1
V: TRBV20-1
size: NA
J: TRBJ1-2
CDR3: CSARDSDGTGYGYTF
DNA: TGCAGTGCTAGAGATAGTGACGGGACAGGGTATGGCTACACCTTC

D: NA
V: TRBV5-4
size: few
J: TRBJ2-7
CDR3: CASSAQGSYEQYF
DNA: TGTGCCAGCAGCGCACAGGGTTCCTACGAGCAGTACTTC

D: NA
V: TRBV7-8
size: NA
J: TRBJ2-7
CDR3: CASSTGRNEQYF
DNA: TGTGCCAGCAGCACCGGACGCAACGAGCAGTACTTC

D: NA
V: TRBV12-3/TRBV12-4
size: once
J: TRBJ2-7
CDR3: CASSRNWEQYF
DNA: TGTGCCAGCAGCCGAAACTGGGAGCAGTACTTC

D: NA
V: TRBV14
size: NA
J: TRBJ1-1
CDR3: CASRPIIMNTEAFF
DNA: TGTGCCAGCAGACCTATTATTATGAACACTGAAGCTTTCTTT

D: NA
V: TRBV12-3/TRBV12-4
size: NA
J: TRBJ2-7
CDR3: CASTPRCEQYF
DNA: TGTGCCAGCACTCCGAGGTGCGAGCAGTACTTC

D: NA
V: TRBV20-1
size: NA
J: TRBJ2-1
CDR3: CSARDFYNEQFF
DNA: TGCAGTGCTAGAGACTTTTACAATGAGCAGTTCTTC

D: NA
V: TRBV7-9
size: NA
J: TRBJ1-4
CDR3: CASSLDEKLFF
DNA: TGTGCCAGCAGCTTAGATGAAAAACTGTTTTTT

D: NA
V: TRBV20-1
size: NA
J: TRBJ2-7
CDR3: CSARDQGVLYEQYF
DNA: TGCAGTGCTAGAGATCAAGGGGTTCTCTACGAGCAGTACTTC

D: NA
V: TRBV5-5
size: NA
J: TRBJ1-2
CDR3: CASSGDSAAQDGYTF
DNA: TGTGCCAGCAGCGGTGACAGCGCGGCGCAAGATGGCTACACCTTC

D: NA
V: TRBV18
size: NA
J: TRBJ1-5
CDR3: CASSTRDNLIWGNQPQHF
DNA: TGTGCCAGCTCAACCCGGGACAACCTTATTTGGGGCAATCAGCCCCAGCATTTT

D: TRBD1
V: TRBV9
size: NA
J: TRBJ2-5
CDR3: CASGLGGVGETQYF
DNA: TGTGCCAGCGGTTTAGGGGGCGTCGGGGAGACCCAGTACTTC

D: TRBD2
V: TRBV6-2/TRBV6-3
size: NA
J: TRBJ2-1
CDR3: CASSLPGGGHNEQFF
DNA: TGTGCCAGCAGTCTACCCGGGGGGGGCCACAATGAGCAGTTCTTC

D: NA
V: TRBV13
size: NA
J: TRBJ1-2
CDR3: CASSQRTRGNYGYTF
DNA: TGTGCCAGCAGCCAGCGGACAAGAGGAAACTATGGCTACACCTTC

D: TRBD1
V: TRBV7-2
size: NA
J: TRBJ1-1
CDR3: CASSPKTGLNTEAFF
DNA: TGTGCCAGCAGCCCGAAGACAGGGTTGAACACTGAAGCTTTCTTT

D: NA
V: TRBV3-1
size: NA
J: TRBJ2-1
CDR3: CASSHSHRNRVGRDNEQFF
DNA: TGTGCCAGCAGCCACTCTCACCGGAACAGGGTGGGGCGTGACAATGAGCAGTTCTTC

D: NA
V: TRBV7-6
size: NA
J: TRBJ1-5
CDR3: CASSLGEGRRPQHF
DNA: TGTGCCAGCAGCTTGGGAGAGGGTAGGAGGCCCCAGCATTTT

D: NA
V: TRBV10-2
size: NA
J: TRBJ2-2
CDR3: CASGAKNTGELFF
DNA: TGCGCCAGCGGTGCCAAGAACACCGGGGAGCTGTTTTTT

D: TRBD1
V: TRBV3-1
size: NA
J: TRBJ2-7
CDR3: CASSAPRTGFTYEQYF
DNA: TGTGCCAGCAGCGCTCCACGGACAGGTTTTACCTACGAGCAGTACTTC

D: TRBD1
V: TRBV7-9
size: NA
J: TRBJ2-7
CDR3: CASSLGGGTGNEQYF
DNA: TGTGCCAGCAGCTTGGGCGGTGGGACAGGGAACGAGCAGTACTTC

D: TRBD1
V: TRBV27
size: NA
J: TRBJ2-5
CDR3: CASSLRTGQLETQYF
DNA: TGTGCCAGCAGTTTACGGACGGGACAGTTGGAGACCCAGTACTTC

D: TRBD2
V: TRBV9
size: NA
J: TRBJ2-3
CDR3: CASSVDRSGARADTQYF
DNA: TGTGCCAGCAGCGTAGATAGGAGCGGGGCCCGAGCGGATACGCAGTATTTT

D: NA
V: TRBV7-9
size: NA
J: TRBJ2-7
CDR3: CASSLGIEQYF
DNA: TGTGCCAGCAGCTTAGGAATCGAGCAGTACTTC

D: NA
V: TRBV7-9
size: NA
J: TRBJ2-1
CDR3: CANRETGASLFF
DNA: TGTGCCAACCGTGAGACCGGGGCCTCGCTGTTCTTC

D: NA
V: TRBV20-1
size: NA
J: TRBJ2-5
CDR3: CSARGGWVGETQYF
DNA: TGCAGTGCTAGAGGGGGATGGGTAGGAGAGACCCAGTACTTC

D: NA
V: TRBV5-1
size: NA
J: TRBJ2-6
CDR3: CASSLRGGYSSGANVLTF
DNA: TGCGCCAGCAGCTTGCGGGGAGGCTACAGCTCTGGGGCCAACGTCCTGACTTTC

D: NA
V: TRBV27
size: NA
J: TRBJ1-6
CDR3: CASSPDSDSFYNSPLHF
DNA: TGTGCCAGCAGTCCGGACTCAGATAGCTTTTATAATTCACCCCTCCACTTT

D: NA
V: TRBV10-3
size: NA
J: TRBJ2-5
CDR3: CAITPPKLEETQYF
DNA: TGTGCCATCACCCCTCCCAAGCTCGAAGAGACCCAGTACTTC

D: TRBD2
V: TRBV13
size: NA
J: TRBJ2-1
CDR3: CASSGGVRLSYNEQFF
DNA: TGTGCCAGCAGCGGGGGGGTACGGCTTTCATACAATGAGCAGTTCTTC

D: TRBD1
V: TRBV6-5
size: NA
J: TRBJ2-1
CDR3: CASSYSPGQNNEQFF
DNA: TGTGCCAGCAGTTACTCGCCGGGACAGAACAATGAGCAGTTCTTC

D: TRBD1
V: TRBV19
size: NA
J: TRBJ1-6
CDR3: CATRDREESPLHF
DNA: TGTGCCACCAGGGACAGGGAAGAATCACCCCTCCACTTT